The next 11 T cell receptor beta chains were all read from a single sample in a study of cytomegalovirus exposure and HLA in healthy donors. PCR employed 60 Vbeta and 13 Jbeta primers. TCRdb's table, derived via immunoSEQ multiplex PCR, lists solely in-frame clones and lacks some. The sample shows 55,000 or so clones, 65% to 85% of them seen only once. The sample consisted of PBMCs. The receptors were sampled from a man aged 30 to 39 in good health and CMV-seronegative.

The V and J genes are TRBV4-1 and TRBJ1-2, with a tentative D call TRBD1 (6 bases). CDR1 is MGHRA and CDR2 is YSYEKL in the germline V gene. V lost 0 bases to trimming and J lost 9 bases, with 11 bases between them. This CDR3 comprises 13 residues. For the CDR3, the DNA is TGCGCCAGCAGCCAAGATAGGGGGAGTCGCTACACCTTC. The encoded protein is CASSQDRGSRYTF.

V gene TRBV5-6 combines with J gene TRBJ1-6; D might be TRBD1 (6 bases). CDR1 and CDR2 (germline): SGHDT, YYEEEE. V lost 1 base and J lost 10, with 15 bases in between. The CDR3 is 15 amino acids. The CDR3 region has the DNA TGTGCCAGCAGCTTGTTGGGGGCAGTGAGCTCACCCCTCCACTTT. Its protein is CASSLLGAVSSPLHF.

The chain combines TRBV5-4 with TRBJ2-1; D is undetermined. The V end lost 0 bases, the J end lost 0 bases, and 7 bases lay between the germline ends. CDR3 length: 15 amino acids. Germline CDR1 SGHNT, CDR2 YYREEE (reference sequence). The CDR3 loop reads CASSLAGSSYNEQFF. The CDR3 DNA follows: TGTGCCAGCAGCTTGGCGGGTAGCTCCTACAATGAGCAGTTCTTC.

In its sample, this clone was seen once. The V gene is TRBV12-5, the J gene TRBJ2-3; a possible D gene is TRBD2 (5 bases). Germline V CDR1 and CDR2: LGHNT, FRNRAP. V was shortened by 4 bases and J by 0 bases, with 17 bases between the two germline ends. The CDR3 has 17 amino acids. The CDR3 nucleotides read TGTGCTAGTGGTTGGGGAAGTGGGAGCGGTAGCACAGATACGCAGTATTTT. Protein: CASGWGSGSGSTDTQYF. The full variable domain, its missing parts supplied by reference TRBV12-5 and TRBJ2-3, is DARVTQTPRHKVTEMGQEVTMRCQPILGHNTVFWYRQTMMQGLELLAYFRNRAPLDDSGMPKDRFSAEMPDATLATLKIQPSEPRDSAVYFCASGWGSGSGSTDTQYFGPGTRLTVL.

This clone was found once. The chain recombines TRBV5-8 with TRBJ1-2; the D gene is possibly TRBD1 (6 bases). CDR3 length equals 14 residues. Trimming took off 2 bases at V and 4 bases at J, with 12 bases between the two ends. Germline CDR1 reads SGHTS; CDR2 reads YDEGEE. CDR3 nucleotide sequence: TGTGCCAGCAGCTTTGGGGGCCGGGGCTATGGCTACACCTTC. Translation gives CASSFGGRGYGYTF.

The chain uses TRBV7-9 and TRBJ1-4; perhaps TRBD1 as D (5 bases). Germline-derived CDR1 and CDR2 are SEHNR and FQNEAQ (reference sequence). Between the trimmed V and J ends, which lost 0 bases and 2 bases, there was a span of 10 bases. The CDR3 covers 16 residues. Written as DNA, the CDR3 is TGTGCCAGCAGCTTAGCCGTTGGGGGGACTAATGAAAAACTGTTTTTT. Protein sequence: CASSLAVGGTNEKLFF.

The gene calls are TRBV19 and TRBJ1-1; perhaps TRBD1 as D (5 bases). The CDR3 loop spans 15 amino acids. Germline assignment: CDR1 LNHDA and CDR2 SQIVND (reference sequence). Trimming stripped 4 bases from V and 2 bases from J, with 14 bases between. This CDR3 reads CASSNPGRANTEAFF. The CDR3 DNA reads as TGTGCCAGTAGTAACCCGGGCAGGGCAAACACTGAAGCTTTCTTT.

In its sample, this clone was seen a few times. The V and J genes are TRBV7-2 and TRBJ2-7; 12 bases align to TRBD2. The CDR3 sequence is 16 residues long. Germline values: CDR1 SGHTA, CDR2 FQGNSA. The V and J ends lost 4 bases and 0 bases, in that order; junction bases with no gene match: 4. The CDR3 nucleotides read TGTGCCAGCAGCTCACTAGCGGGAGGCTACTCCTACGAGCAGTACTTC. This translates into CASSSLAGGYSYEQYF.

The chain is built from TRBV5-8 and TRBJ2-7; tentative D call: TRBD1 (5 bases). The CDR3 length is 17 residues. Trimming left V 5 bases short and J 5 bases short, with 26 bases between. The germline V gene has CDR1 SGHTS and CDR2 YDEGEE. The CDR3 region is CASRPSPQGWKAHEQYF. CDR3 nucleotide sequence: TGTGCCAGCAGACCTTCGCCCCAGGGTTGGAAGGCCCACGAGCAGTACTTC.

This rearrangement joins TRBV2 to TRBJ2-7; 9 bases line up with TRBD1. CDR1 is SNHLY and CDR2 is FYNNEI in the germline V gene. CDR3 length: 14 amino acids. Losses at the gene ends were 4 bases for V and 3 bases for J; bases not matched to a gene: 4. The CDR3: CASSGDREVYEQYF. As DNA, the CDR3 is TGTGCCAGCAGTGGGGACAGGGAGGTCTACGAGCAGTACTTC.

Only a few counts were recorded for this clone. The chain combines TRBV7-9 with TRBJ2-2, with TRBD1 as a possible D gene (6 bases). With 7 bases removed from V and 4 bases from J, the gap between germline ends came to 13 bases. Germline CDR1 SEHNR, CDR2 FQNEAQ (reference sequence). This CDR3 spans 14 amino acids. The CDR3 DNA sequence: TGTGCCAGCACCTCTACAGGGCTCACCGGGGAGCTGTTTTTT. Translating it yields CASTSTGLTGELFF. Variable domain in full (rest from reference TRBV7-9 and TRBJ2-2): DTGVSQNPRHKITKRGQNVTFRCDPISEHNRLYWYRQTLGQGPEFLTYFQNEAQLEKSRLLSDRFSAERPKGSFSTLEIQRTEQGDSAMYLCASTSTGLTGELFFGEGSRLTVL.